These T cell receptor beta chains were read from a single sample in a study of beta chain features in type 1 diabetes. Using immunoSEQ multiplex PCR, the repertoire was profiled, and TCRdb retains in-frame clones only, with some absent. The sample includes about 140,000 clones, about 7.1% of them seen just once. The sequencing sample was made of central memory CD4+ T cells from blood. The receptor set was obtained from a woman in her 30s in good health. CDR3s include the opening cysteine and the closing phenylalanine or tryptophan. D genes are given only for firm matches. Rows give clone size only sometimes, using once, few, many, or a class for an expanded clone.

TRBJ2-7 | TRBV27 | few | NA | TGTGCCAGCAGTACACTAGAAGGCTACGAGCAGTACTTC | CASSTLEGYEQYF
TRBJ2-7 | TRBV19 | NA | NA | TGTGCCAGTAGTAGCGGGCACTACGAGCAGTACTTC | CASSSGHYEQYF
TRBJ1-1 | TRBV4-2 | few | NA | TGTGCCAGCAGCCAAGATGTGCGGGCGGCAAGGGTTGGCACTGAAGCTTTCTTT | CASSQDVRAARVGTEAFF
TRBJ2-3 | TRBV14 | NA | NA | TGTGCCAGCAGCCATGCTCTTATAGGGGCAGATACGCAGTATTTT | CASSHALIGADTQYF
TRBJ1-2 | TRBV7-2 | few | NA | TGTGCCAGCAGCTTAGGGCAGGGATTGGCATCGGGCTACACCTTC | CASSLGQGLASGYTF
TRBJ1-3 | TRBV30 | few | NA | TGTGCCACAAAAGGGGATCGTGGAAACACCATATATTTT | CATKGDRGNTIYF
TRBJ2-4 | TRBV28 | NA | TRBD2 | TGTGCCAGCAGCCGACAGTCGGGGGGTACCAAAAACATTCAGTACTTC | CASSRQSGGTKNIQYF
TRBJ2-7 | TRBV5-6 | NA | TRBD2 | TGTGCCAGCGGCACCCGGACTAGCGGGAGAAAGGGCTACGAGCAGTACTTC | CASGTRTSGRKGYEQYF
TRBJ2-1 | TRBV14 | few | NA | TGTGCCAGCAGCCAAGCCCGTCTGGCGGCGAATTACTACAATGAGCAGTTCTTC | CASSQARLAANYYNEQFF
TRBJ2-1 | TRBV10-3 | few | NA | TGTGCCATCAGTGAGGATAGCTCCTACAATGAGCAGTTCTTC | CAISEDSSYNEQFF
TRBJ2-5 | TRBV5-1 | NA | TRBD2 | TGCGCCAGCAGCTTGTACGGGGGGGAGACCCAGTACTTC | CASSLYGGETQYF
TRBJ2-3 | TRBV29-1 | NA | NA | TGCAGCGTACAGAGGGTAGCGGGACAGAGCACAGATACGCAGTATTTT | CSVQRVAGQSTDTQYF
TRBJ2-1 | TRBV11-2 | few | NA | TGTGCCAGCAGCTTGGCGGTATACAATGAGCAGTTCTTC | CASSLAVYNEQFF
TRBJ2-1 | TRBV27 | NA | TRBD2 | TGTGCCAGCAGTCTGAAGGGGACTAGCGGGAGGGCAGGTGAGCAGTTCTTC | CASSLKGTSGRAGEQFF
TRBJ2-7 | TRBV18 | NA | TRBD2 | TGTGCCAGCTCAGCGGGACTAGACACGCACGAGCAGTACTTC | CASSAGLDTHEQYF
TRBJ2-6 | TRBV5-4 | NA | NA | TGTGCCAGCACCCAGGGAGGTTCTGGGGCCAACGTCCTGACTTTC | CASTQGGSGANVLTF
TRBJ2-5 | TRBV15 | NA | TRBD1 | TGTGCCACCAGCAGAGCAAACAGGGGCGAAGAGACCCAGTACTTC | CATSRANRGEETQYF
TRBJ2-5 | TRBV5-4 | NA | TRBD2 | TGTGCCAGCAGCTGGGGACTAGCGGGAGTAGGAGAGACCCAGTACTTC | CASSWGLAGVGETQYF
TRBJ2-1 | TRBV7-9 | NA | NA | TGTGCCAGCAGCCCCCGGGAGCGTCTCGTCAATGAGCAGTTCTTC | CASSPRERLVNEQFF
TRBJ2-2 | TRBV30 | many | NA | TGTGCCTGGAGTGGGGAAAAAGGGAGTAAGGGCGGGGAGCTGTTTTTT | CAWSGEKGSKGGELFF
TRBJ1-2 | TRBV7-2 | few | NA | TGTGCCACCGTCTTCGGTGGCTATGGCTACACCTTC | CATVFGGYGYTF
TRBJ2-1 | TRBV9 | NA | TRBD2 | TGTGCCAGCAGCGTTAGCGGGAGGTATGACAATGAGCAGTTCTTC | CASSVSGRYDNEQFF
TRBJ1-5 | TRBV19 | NA | NA | TGTGCCAGTAGTGGCGCAGGGTTTAGCAATCAGCCCCAGCATTTT | CASSGAGFSNQPQHF
TRBJ2-7 | TRBV7-9 | NA | TRBD2 | TGTGCCAGCAGCTTAGGGCTCCTAGCGGGTCCCACCATATTC | CASSLGLLAGPTIF
TRBJ2-1 | TRBV7-3 | few | NA | TGTGCCAGCAGCCTGTCGGGGGAGCAGTTCTTC | CASSLSGEQFF
TRBJ2-5 | TRBV5-1 | NA | NA | TGCGCCAGCAGCCCTCTCACAAAAGAGACCCAGTACTTC | CASSPLTKETQYF
TRBJ2-1 | TRBV4-2 | many | NA | TGTGCCAGCAGCCAAGATGAGACAAACAATGAGCAGTTCTTC | CASSQDETNNEQFF
TRBJ2-7 | TRBV19 | NA | NA | TGTGCCAGTAGTCGGGGGGCGGGGCCCGCCTACGAGCAGTACTTC | CASSRGAGPAYEQYF
TRBJ2-7 | TRBV18 | NA | NA | TGTGCCAGCTCACCACAGGCTACGGGGGTCGAGCAGTACTTC | CASSPQATGVEQYF
TRBJ1-4 | TRBV2 | few | TRBD1 | TGTGCCAGCAGGAGGGACAGGGATGAAAAACTGTTTTTT | CASRRDRDEKLFF
TRBJ2-3 | TRBV29-1 | few | NA | TGCAGCGTTAGGACAATCGATACGCAGTATTTT | CSVRTIDTQYF
TRBJ2-1 | TRBV18 | many | NA | TGTGCCAGCTCACCTCCGTGGGCGCTCGCCTACAATGAGCAGTTCTTC | CASSPPWALAYNEQFF
TRBJ2-1 | TRBV19 | many | TRBD2 | TGTGCCATTAGTATTAGTCCTAGCGGGAGTGGTTTGCATGAGCAGTTCTTC | CAISISPSGSGLHEQFF
TRBJ2-1 | TRBV7-9 | NA | TRBD2 | TGTGCCAGCAGCTTAGGGGGAGGGGACTACCATGAGTTCTTC | CASSLGGGDYHEFF